Listed below are T cell receptor beta chains from one sample, sequenced in a study of response to subunit inactivated influenza vaccine. In TCRdb, the RT-PCR reads were re-called with MiXCR into one record per CDR3 protein. The data hold about 480,000 distinct CDR3 sequences, with about a tenth observed a single time. The sample was PBMCs from blood, taken roughly 45 days after vaccination. The receptor set was obtained from a man over 45 who received an inactivated influenza vaccine. CDR3s include the opening cysteine and the closing phenylalanine or tryptophan. D genes are given only for firm matches. Clone size appears in some rows only: once, few, many, or a class for an expanded clone.

size	J	D	V	DNA	CDR3
.	TRBJ2-5	TRBD2	TRBV5-1	TGCGCCAGCAGCTCCCGACTAGCGGGGGTGTCGGAGACCCAGTACTTC	CASSSRLAGVSETQYF
.	TRBJ2-5	.	TRBV28	TGTGCCAGCAGTCACTGGGGGTCCAGAGAGACCCAGTACTTC	CASSHWGSRETQYF
.	TRBJ2-1	.	TRBV12-3/TRBV12-4	TGTGCCAGCAGTTTGGCAGTCGGATGGCGTGAGCAGTTCTTC	CASSLAVGWREQFF
few	TRBJ2-3	.	TRBV6-5	TGTGCCAGCAGTTACAATGGTCAGGTTTACACAGATACGCAGTATTTT	CASSYNGQVYTDTQYF
many	TRBJ2-7	.	TRBV12-3/TRBV12-4	TGTGCCAGCAGTTTTTTTGAGGACTCCTACGAGCAGTACTTC	CASSFFEDSYEQYF
many	TRBJ2-1	TRBD2	TRBV20-1	TGCAGTGCTAGAGATGCTTCGGGGGGGGCTAGTGAGCAGTTCTTC	CSARDASGGASEQFF
many	TRBJ2-1	.	TRBV29-1	TGCAGCGTGGGTGGGGGAGGTTACAATGAGCAGTTCTTC	CSVGGGGYNEQFF
few	TRBJ1-2	TRBD1	TRBV12-3/TRBV12-4	TGTGCCAGCAGTTCCGCCGGGACAGGGGATTATGGCTACACCTTC	CASSSAGTGDYGYTF
many	TRBJ2-5	.	TRBV15	TGTGCCACCAGCAGGGGCCAAGAGACCCAGTACTTC	CATSRGQETQYF
.	TRBJ2-7	.	TRBV10-3	TGTGCCACGACAGGTAACTCCTACGAGCAGTACTTC	CATTGNSYEQYF
many	TRBJ2-7	TRBD2	TRBV12-3/TRBV12-4	TGTGCCAGCAGTTTCGGGGGAGGGATCTACGAGCAGTACTTC	CASSFGGGIYEQYF
many	TRBJ2-5	.	TRBV12-3/TRBV12-4	TGTGCCAGCAGAGATGCGTGGGAGACCCAGTACTTC	CASRDAWETQYF
few	TRBJ1-2	.	TRBV7-2	TGTGCCAGCAGCTTCGCATATGGCTACACCTTC	CASSFAYGYTF
few	TRBJ2-4	TRBD2	TRBV6-1	TGTGCCAGCAGACCAGCGACTAGCGGGATCAGAGCCAAAAACATTCAGTACTTC	CASRPATSGIRAKNIQYF
many	TRBJ1-2	.	TRBV12-3/TRBV12-4	TGTGCCAGCACCCGCAGAGATGGCTACACCTTC	CASTRRDGYTF
few	TRBJ1-2	.	TRBV27	TGTGCCAGCAGTTTACGGGGGCCGCCTCTCTTCTATGGCTACACCTTC	CASSLRGPPLFYGYTF
many	TRBJ2-7	.	TRBV27	TGTGCCAGCAGTTTATCGGGGGATTCCTCCTACGAGCAGTACTTC	CASSLSGDSSYEQYF
.	TRBJ2-1	TRBD2	TRBV4-1	TGCGCCAGCAGCCAAGAATCCGGGGGGATCAATGAGCAGTTCTTC	CASSQESGGINEQFF
.	TRBJ1-6	.	TRBV28	TGTGCCAGCAGTGGGGAAAGGGAATCCTATAATTCACCCCTCCACTTT	CASSGERESYNSPLHF
.	TRBJ2-1	TRBD1	TRBV20-1	TGCAGTGCTAGAGATAGGGACAGGGGTTGGGGAAATGAGCAGTTCTTC	CSARDRDRGWGNEQFF
.	TRBJ1-2	.	TRBV7-8	TGTGCCAGCAGCCCCCTCCGCGGGGGCTACACCTTC	CASSPLRGGYTF
few	TRBJ2-7	.	TRBV28	TGTGCCAGCAGAATCGGGGCCTACGAGCAGTACTTC	CASRIGAYEQYF
few	TRBJ1-1	.	TRBV12-3/TRBV12-4	TGTGCCAGCAGCCGTAGCGGAGGGGGTTTGGGCACTGAAGCTTTCTTT	CASSRSGGGLGTEAFF
few	TRBJ2-3	.	TRBV10-3	TGTGCCATCGGGGCAGCGGGCACAGATACGCAGTATTTT	CAIGAAGTDTQYF
.	TRBJ1-5	.	TRBV10-3	TGTGCCATCAGTGAGTCCGGTCAATCGGCCCAGCATTTT	CAISESGQSAQHF
few	TRBJ1-5	.	TRBV20-1	TGCAGTGCTAGAGAATTAGTTAGGGGGGCCCCATATAGCAATCAGCCCCAGCATTTT	CSARELVRGAPYSNQPQHF